This is a list of T cell receptor beta chains from one sample in a study of T-cell reconstitution after alpha-beta-depleted transplantation in children. Each CDR3 protein is one row after TCRdb ran MiXCR on the PCR reads. Of fewer than 750,000 distinct CDR3 sequences listed, 25% to 30% were seen once; the top ten hold 30% to 40%. Sample: PBMCs, taken before TCRalphabeta/CD19-depleted stem cell transplant. The receptors come from a boy younger than two with Wiskott-Aldrich syndrome, due to receive a stem cell transplant. The CDR3 runs from the conserved cysteine through the conserved F or W. D genes are given only for firm matches. Not all rows give a size; the values are once, few, many and, for expanded clones, a class.

>-|TRBV5-6|-|TRBJ2-1
CASSFTPHNEQFF
TGTGCCAGCAGCTTTACCCCACACAATGAGCAGTTCTTC
>few|TRBV14|TRBD2|TRBJ2-7
CASSHLIAGRSYEQYF
TGTGCCAGCAGCCACTTAATAGCGGGGCGATCCTACGAGCAGTACTTC
>-|TRBV15|-|TRBJ2-7
CATSRDPSLYEQYF
TGTGCCACCAGCAGAGATCCAAGCCTCTACGAGCAGTACTTC
>-|TRBV20-1|TRBD2|TRBJ2-5
CSARGPTSGRQVETQYF
TGCAGTGCTAGGGGGCCGACTAGCGGGAGGCAGGTGGAGACCCAGTACTTC
>-|TRBV7-9|TRBD2|TRBJ2-7
CASSNSGRLLYEQYF
TGTGCCAGCAGCAACAGCGGGAGGCTCCTCTACGAGCAGTACTTC
>-|TRBV5-1|TRBD2|TRBJ2-3
CASSLEGGRAKDTQYF
TGCGCCAGCAGCTTGGAAGGCGGGAGGGCCAAAGATACGCAGTATTTT
>few|TRBV27|-|TRBJ2-4
CASSFSPGGAGKNIQYF
TGTGCCAGCAGTTTTAGCCCCGGGGGCGCCGGCAAAAACATTCAGTACTTC
>few|TRBV20-1|-|TRBJ2-1
CSVSLGGHEQFF
TGCAGTGTCTCCCTCGGGGGCCATGAGCAGTTCTTC
>few|TRBV7-2|TRBD2|TRBJ2-5
CASRGRLAGIETQYF
TGTGCCAGCAGGGGTCGACTAGCGGGAATTGAGACCCAGTACTTC
>few|TRBV12-3/TRBV12-4|-|TRBJ2-1
CASSLPWSRGMNEQFF
TGTGCCAGCAGTCTCCCTTGGTCACGCGGGATGAATGAGCAGTTCTTC
>-|TRBV12-3/TRBV12-4|TRBD2|TRBJ2-1
CASSLPSGRANEQFF
TGTGCCAGCAGTTTACCTAGCGGGAGGGCCAATGAGCAGTTCTTC
>-|TRBV5-1|-|TRBJ2-2
CASSSGQGWTGELFF
TGCGCCAGCAGCTCTGGCCAGGGTTGGACCGGGGAGCTGTTTTTT
>-|TRBV6-1|TRBD1|TRBJ1-1
CAGGGGRMNTEAFF
TGTGCCGGAGGGGGCGGCCGAATGAACACTGAAGCTTTCTTT
>-|TRBV20-1|TRBD2|TRBJ2-5
CSASRSSGSQETQYF
TGCAGTGCTAGCCGATCAAGCGGGAGCCAAGAGACCCAGTACTTC
>-|TRBV5-1|-|TRBJ2-1
CASSSGRISYNEQFF
TGCGCCAGCAGCTCTGGACGTATCTCCTACAATGAGCAGTTCTTC
>-|TRBV5-8|-|TRBJ1-4
CASSLGSRTTNKKLFF
TGTGCCAGCAGCTTGGGTTCGCGGACGACTAATAAAAAACTGTTTTTT
>-|TRBV7-9|-|TRBJ2-1
CASSPPVGEAYNEQFF
TGTGCCAGCAGCCCTCCTGTGGGGGAGGCCTACAATGAGCAGTTCTTC
>-|TRBV5-1|TRBD2|TRBJ2-3
CASSLGVAGETDTQYF
TGCGCCAGCAGCTTGGGGGTAGCGGGAGAGACAGATACGCAGTATTTT
>-|TRBV20-1|-|TRBJ2-1
CSASGHPSSYNEQFF
TGCAGTGCTAGTGGGCATCCGAGCTCCTACAATGAGCAGTTCTTC
>few|TRBV12-3/TRBV12-4|-|TRBJ1-5
CASSLDSNNQPQHF
TGTGCCAGCAGTTTAGACAGTAACAATCAGCCCCAGCATTTT
>-|TRBV7-8|-|TRBJ1-6
CASSLASGRNSPLHF
TGTGCCAGCAGCTTAGCATCGGGGAGGAATTCACCCCTCCACTTT
>-|TRBV5-5|-|TRBJ2-2
CASSFPVEAGLNTGELFF
TGTGCCAGCAGCTTCCCAGTCGAGGCAGGGCTAAACACCGGGGAGCTGTTTTTT
>few|TRBV20-1|TRBD2|TRBJ2-2
CSARAPGLAGVGQSRVGNTGELFF
TGCAGTGCTAGGGCACCGGGACTAGCGGGTGTGGGGCAATCTCGAGTGGGGAACACCGGGGAGCTGTTTTTT
>-|TRBV19|TRBD2|TRBJ2-7
CASSISGSIHEQYF
TGTGCCAGTAGTATTAGCGGGAGTATCCACGAGCAGTACTTC
>-|TRBV20-1|TRBD1|TRBJ2-7
CSARAPGQGGFEQYF
TGCAGTGCTAGAGCCCCAGGACAGGGTGGGTTCGAGCAGTACTTC
>-|TRBV25-1|-|TRBJ2-7
CASSPGTPLYEQYF
TGTGCCAGCAGTCCCGGGACTCCTCTCTACGAGCAGTACTTC
>-|TRBV7-6|TRBD2|TRBJ2-4
CASTPGLAKNSQYF
TGTGCCAGCACCCCGGGACTAGCCAAAAACAGTCAGTACTTC
>few|TRBV6-5|-|TRBJ1-4
CASSYSPAEKLFF
TGTGCCAGCAGTTACTCCCCAGCAGAAAAACTGTTTTTT
>-|TRBV18|TRBD1|TRBJ2-5
CASSPRRTGEETQYF
TGTGCCAGCTCACCACGTAGGACAGGGGAGGAGACCCAGTACTTC
>-|TRBV20-1|TRBD1|TRBJ2-1
CSARTETGYYNEQFF
TGCAGTGCTAGGACCGAGACAGGGTACTACAATGAGCAGTTCTTC
>few|TRBV20-1|TRBD2|TRBJ2-7
CSARAGTTVYEQYF
TGCAGTGCTAGGGCCGGGACTACCGTCTACGAGCAGTACTTC